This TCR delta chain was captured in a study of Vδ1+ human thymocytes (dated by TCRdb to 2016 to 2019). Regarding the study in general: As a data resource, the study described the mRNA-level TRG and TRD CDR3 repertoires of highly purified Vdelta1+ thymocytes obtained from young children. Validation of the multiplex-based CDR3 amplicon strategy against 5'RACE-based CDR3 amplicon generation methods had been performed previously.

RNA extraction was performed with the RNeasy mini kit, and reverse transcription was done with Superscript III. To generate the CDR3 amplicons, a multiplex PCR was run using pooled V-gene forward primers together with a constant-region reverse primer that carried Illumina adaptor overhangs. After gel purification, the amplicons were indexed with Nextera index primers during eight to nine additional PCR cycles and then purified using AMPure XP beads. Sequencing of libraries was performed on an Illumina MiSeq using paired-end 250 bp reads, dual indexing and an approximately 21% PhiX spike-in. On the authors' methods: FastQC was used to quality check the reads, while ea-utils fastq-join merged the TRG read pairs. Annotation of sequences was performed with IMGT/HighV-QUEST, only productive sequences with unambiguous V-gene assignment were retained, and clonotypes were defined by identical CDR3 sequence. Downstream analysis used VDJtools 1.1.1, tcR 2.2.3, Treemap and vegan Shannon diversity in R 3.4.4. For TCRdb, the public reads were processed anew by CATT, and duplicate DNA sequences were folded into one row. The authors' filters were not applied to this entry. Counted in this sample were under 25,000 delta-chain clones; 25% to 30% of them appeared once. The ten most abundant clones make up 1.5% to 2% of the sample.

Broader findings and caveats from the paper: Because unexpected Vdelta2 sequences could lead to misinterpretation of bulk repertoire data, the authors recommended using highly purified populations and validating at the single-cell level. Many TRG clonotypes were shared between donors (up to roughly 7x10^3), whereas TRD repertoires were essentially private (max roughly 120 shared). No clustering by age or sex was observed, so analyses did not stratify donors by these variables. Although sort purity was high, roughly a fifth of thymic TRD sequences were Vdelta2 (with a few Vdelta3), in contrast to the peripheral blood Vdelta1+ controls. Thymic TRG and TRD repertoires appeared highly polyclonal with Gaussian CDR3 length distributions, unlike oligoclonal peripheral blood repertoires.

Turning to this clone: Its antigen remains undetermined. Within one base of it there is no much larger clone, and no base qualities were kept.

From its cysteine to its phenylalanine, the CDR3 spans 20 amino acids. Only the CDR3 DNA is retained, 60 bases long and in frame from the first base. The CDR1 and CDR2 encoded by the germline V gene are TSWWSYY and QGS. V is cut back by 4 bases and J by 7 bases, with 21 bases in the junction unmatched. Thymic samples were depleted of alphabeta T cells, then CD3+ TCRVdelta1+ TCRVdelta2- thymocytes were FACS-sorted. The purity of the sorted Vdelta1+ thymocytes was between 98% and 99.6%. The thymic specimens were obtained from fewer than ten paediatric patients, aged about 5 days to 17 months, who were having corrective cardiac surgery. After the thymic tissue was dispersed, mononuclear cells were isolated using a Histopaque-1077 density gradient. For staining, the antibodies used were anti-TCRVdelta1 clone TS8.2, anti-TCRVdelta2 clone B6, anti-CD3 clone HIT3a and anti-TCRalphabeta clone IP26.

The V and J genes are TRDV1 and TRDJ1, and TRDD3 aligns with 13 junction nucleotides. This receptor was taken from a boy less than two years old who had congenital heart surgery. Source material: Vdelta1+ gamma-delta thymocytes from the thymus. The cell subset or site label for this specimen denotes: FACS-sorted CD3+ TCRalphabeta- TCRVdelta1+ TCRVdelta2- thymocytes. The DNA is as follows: TGTGCTCTTGGGGGGCGCTATTTCCCCAGTGTACTGGGGGATACGGTTAAACTCATCTTT. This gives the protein CALGGRYFPSVLGDTVKLIF.